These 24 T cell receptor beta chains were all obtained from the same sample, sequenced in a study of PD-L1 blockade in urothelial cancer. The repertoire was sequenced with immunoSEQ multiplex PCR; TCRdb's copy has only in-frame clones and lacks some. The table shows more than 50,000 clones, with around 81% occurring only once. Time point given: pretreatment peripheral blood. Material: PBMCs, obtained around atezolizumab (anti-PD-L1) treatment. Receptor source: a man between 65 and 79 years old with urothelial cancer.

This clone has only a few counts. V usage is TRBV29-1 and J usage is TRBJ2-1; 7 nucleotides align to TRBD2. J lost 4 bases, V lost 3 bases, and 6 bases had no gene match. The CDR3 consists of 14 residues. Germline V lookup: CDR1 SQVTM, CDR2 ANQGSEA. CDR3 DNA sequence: TGCAGCGTTGATTCTCTAGCGGTTTACAATGAGCAGTTCTTC. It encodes CSVDSLAVYNEQFF.

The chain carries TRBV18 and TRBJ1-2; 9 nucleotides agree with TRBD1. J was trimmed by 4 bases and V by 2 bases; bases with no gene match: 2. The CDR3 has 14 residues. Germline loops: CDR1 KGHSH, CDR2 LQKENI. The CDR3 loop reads CASSPSTGGYGYTF. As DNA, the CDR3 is TGTGCCAGCTCACCATCGACAGGGGGCTATGGCTACACCTTC.

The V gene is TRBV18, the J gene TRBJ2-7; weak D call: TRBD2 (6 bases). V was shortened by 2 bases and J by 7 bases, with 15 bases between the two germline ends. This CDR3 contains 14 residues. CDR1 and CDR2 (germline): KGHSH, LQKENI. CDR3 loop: CASSPGTSHYEQYF. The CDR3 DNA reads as TGTGCCAGCTCACCAGGGACTTCACATTATGAGCAGTACTTC.

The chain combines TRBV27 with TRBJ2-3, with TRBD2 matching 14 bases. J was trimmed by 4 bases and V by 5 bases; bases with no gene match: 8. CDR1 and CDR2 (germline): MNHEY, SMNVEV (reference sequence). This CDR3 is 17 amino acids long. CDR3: CASSPGTGLAGADTQYF. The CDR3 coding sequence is TGTGCCAGCAGTCCAGGGACGGGACTAGCGGGGGCAGATACGCAGTATTTT.

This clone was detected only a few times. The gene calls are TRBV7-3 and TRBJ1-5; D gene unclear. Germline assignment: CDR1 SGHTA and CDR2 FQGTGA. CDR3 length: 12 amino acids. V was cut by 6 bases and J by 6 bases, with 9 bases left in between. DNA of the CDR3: TGTGCCAGCAGGCCCACGGGTCAGCCCCAGCATTTT. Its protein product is CASRPTGQPQHF.

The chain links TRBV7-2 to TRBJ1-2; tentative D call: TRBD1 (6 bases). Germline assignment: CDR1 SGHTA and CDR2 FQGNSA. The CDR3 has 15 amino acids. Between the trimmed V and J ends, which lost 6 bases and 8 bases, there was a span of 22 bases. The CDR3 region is CASRMGGAPTRGYTF. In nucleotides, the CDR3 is TGTGCCAGCAGAATGGGGGGGGCGCCTACGCGGGGCTACACCTTC.

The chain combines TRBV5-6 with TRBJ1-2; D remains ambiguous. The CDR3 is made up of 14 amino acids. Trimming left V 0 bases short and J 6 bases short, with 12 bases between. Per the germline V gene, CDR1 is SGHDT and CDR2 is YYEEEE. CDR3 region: CASSLDPTENGYTF. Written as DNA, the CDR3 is TGTGCCAGCAGCTTGGATCCCACGGAGAATGGCTACACCTTC.

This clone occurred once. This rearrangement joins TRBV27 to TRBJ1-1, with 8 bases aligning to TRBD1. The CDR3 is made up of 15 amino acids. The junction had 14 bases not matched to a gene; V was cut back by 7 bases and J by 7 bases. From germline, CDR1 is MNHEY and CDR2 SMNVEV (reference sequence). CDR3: CASTRTGLISGEAFF. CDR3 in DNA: TGTGCCAGCACCCGGACAGGGTTGATATCAGGTGAAGCTTTCTTT.

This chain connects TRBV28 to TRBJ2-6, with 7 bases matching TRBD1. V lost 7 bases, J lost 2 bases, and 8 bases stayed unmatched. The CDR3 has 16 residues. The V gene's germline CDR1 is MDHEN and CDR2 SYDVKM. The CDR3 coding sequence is TGTGCCAGCACCTCGGGGACAGTGCCTGGGGCCAACGTCCTGACTTTC. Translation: CASTSGTVPGANVLTF.

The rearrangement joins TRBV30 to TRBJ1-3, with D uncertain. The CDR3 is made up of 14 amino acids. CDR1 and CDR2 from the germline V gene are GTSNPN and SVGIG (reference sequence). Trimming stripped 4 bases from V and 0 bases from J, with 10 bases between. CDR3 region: CAWKVGGSGNTIYF. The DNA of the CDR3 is TGTGCCTGGAAGGTTGGAGGCTCTGGAAACACCATATATTTT.

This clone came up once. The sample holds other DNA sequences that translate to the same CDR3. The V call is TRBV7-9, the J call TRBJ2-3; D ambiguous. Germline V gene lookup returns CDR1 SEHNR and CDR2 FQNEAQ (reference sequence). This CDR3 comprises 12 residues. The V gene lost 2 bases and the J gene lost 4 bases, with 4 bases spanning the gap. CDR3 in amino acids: CASSLSADTQYF. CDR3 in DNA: TGTGCCAGCAGCTTAAGCGCAGATACGCAGTATTTT.

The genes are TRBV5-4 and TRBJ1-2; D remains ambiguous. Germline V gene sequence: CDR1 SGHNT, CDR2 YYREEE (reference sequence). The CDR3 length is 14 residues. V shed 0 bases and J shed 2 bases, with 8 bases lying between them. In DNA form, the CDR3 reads TGTGCCAGCAGCTTGGGAGGTAGAAACTATGGCTACACCTTC. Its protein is CASSLGGRNYGYTF.

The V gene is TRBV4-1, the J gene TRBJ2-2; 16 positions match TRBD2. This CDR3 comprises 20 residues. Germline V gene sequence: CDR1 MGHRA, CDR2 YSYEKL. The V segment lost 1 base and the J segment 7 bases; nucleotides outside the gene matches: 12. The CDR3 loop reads CASSQVPGLAGGPVGGELFF. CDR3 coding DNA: TGCGCCAGCAGCCAAGTCCCGGGACTAGCGGGAGGGCCTGTTGGCGGGGAGCTGTTTTTT.

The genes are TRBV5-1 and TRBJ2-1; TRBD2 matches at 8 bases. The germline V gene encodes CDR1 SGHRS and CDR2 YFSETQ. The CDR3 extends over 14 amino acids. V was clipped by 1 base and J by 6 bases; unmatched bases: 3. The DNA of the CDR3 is TGCGCCAGCAGCTTGTTAGCGGGGCTCAATGAGCAGTTCTTC. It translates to CASSLLAGLNEQFF.

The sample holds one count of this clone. CDR3 in amino acids: CASKWRTTGDEQFF. The CDR3 DNA reads TGTGCCAGCAAGTGGAGGACCACCGGGGATGAGCAGTTCTTC. The chain combines TRBV6-1 with TRBJ2-1, with D possibly matching TRBD2 (5 bases). Looked up from germline, CDR1 is MNHNS and CDR2 is SASEGT. Trimming took off 7 bases at V and 8 bases at J, with 18 bases between the two ends. The CDR3 contains 14 residues.

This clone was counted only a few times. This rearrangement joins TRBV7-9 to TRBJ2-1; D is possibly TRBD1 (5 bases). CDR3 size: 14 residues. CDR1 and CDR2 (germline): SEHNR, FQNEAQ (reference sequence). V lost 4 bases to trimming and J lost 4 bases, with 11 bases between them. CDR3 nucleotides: TGTGCCAGCAGCTCCTCAGGGCGGTACAATGAGCAGTTCTTC. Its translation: CASSSSGRYNEQFF. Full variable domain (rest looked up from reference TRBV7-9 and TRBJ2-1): DTGVSQNPRHKITKRGQNVTFRCDPISEHNRLYWYRQTLGQGPEFLTYFQNEAQLEKSRLLSDRFSAERPKGSFSTLEIQRTEQGDSAMYLCASSSSGRYNEQFFGPGTRLTVL.

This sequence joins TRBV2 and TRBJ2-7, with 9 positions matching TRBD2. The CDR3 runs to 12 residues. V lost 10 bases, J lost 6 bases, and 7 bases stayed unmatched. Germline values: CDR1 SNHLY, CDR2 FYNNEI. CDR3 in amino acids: CATGLANTEQYF. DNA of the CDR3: TGTGCCACCGGACTAGCGAATACCGAGCAGTACTTC.

CDR3 region: CASSGTGGINQPQHF. The CDR3 nucleotides read TGTGCCAGCAGTGGGACAGGGGGGATAAATCAGCCCCAGCATTTT. This chain connects TRBV2 to TRBJ1-5; TRBD1 agrees at 10 bases. CDR3 length: 15 amino acids. The germline CDR1 and CDR2 sequences are SNHLY and FYNNEI. Trimming removed 4 bases from V and 4 bases from J; junction bases left unmatched: 4.

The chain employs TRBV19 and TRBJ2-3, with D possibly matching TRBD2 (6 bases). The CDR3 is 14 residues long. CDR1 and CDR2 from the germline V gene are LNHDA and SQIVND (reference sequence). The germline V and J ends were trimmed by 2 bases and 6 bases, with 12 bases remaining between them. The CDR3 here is CASSIRLEGDTQYF. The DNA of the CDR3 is TGTGCCAGTAGTATAAGACTAGAGGGGGATACGCAGTATTTT.

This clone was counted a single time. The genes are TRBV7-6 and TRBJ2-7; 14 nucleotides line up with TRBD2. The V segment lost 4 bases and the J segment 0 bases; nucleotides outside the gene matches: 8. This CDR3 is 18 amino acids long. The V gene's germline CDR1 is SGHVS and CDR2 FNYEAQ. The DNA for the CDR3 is TGTGCCAGCAGCTCCGGACTAGCGGGAGGACCGAGCTCCTACGAGCAGTACTTC. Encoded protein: CASSSGLAGGPSSYEQYF.

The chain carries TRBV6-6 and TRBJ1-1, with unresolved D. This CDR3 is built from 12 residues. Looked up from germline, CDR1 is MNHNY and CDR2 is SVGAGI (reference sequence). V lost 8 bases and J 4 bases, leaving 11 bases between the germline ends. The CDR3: CASGGRRTEAFF. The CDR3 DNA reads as TGTGCCAGCGGCGGGAGGCGCACTGAAGCTTTCTTT.

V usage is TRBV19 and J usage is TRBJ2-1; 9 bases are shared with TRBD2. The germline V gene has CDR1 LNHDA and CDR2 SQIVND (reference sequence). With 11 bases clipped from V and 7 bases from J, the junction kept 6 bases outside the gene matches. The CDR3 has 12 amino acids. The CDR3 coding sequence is TGTGCCGTTGCGGGAGGGAGGAATGAGCAGTTCTTC. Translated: CAVAGGRNEQFF.

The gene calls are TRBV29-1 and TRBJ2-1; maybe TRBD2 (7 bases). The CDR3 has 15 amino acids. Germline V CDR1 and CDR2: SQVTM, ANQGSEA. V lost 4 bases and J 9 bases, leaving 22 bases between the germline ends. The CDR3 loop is CSVVSQGGRWGEQFF. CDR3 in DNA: TGCAGCGTTGTGTCACAGGGAGGGAGGTGGGGTGAGCAGTTCTTC.

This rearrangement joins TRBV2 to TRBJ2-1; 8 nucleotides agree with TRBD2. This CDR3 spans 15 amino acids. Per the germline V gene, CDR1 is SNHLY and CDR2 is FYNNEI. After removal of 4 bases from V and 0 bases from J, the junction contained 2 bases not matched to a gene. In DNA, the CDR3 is TGTGCCAGCAGTGCCCTAGCGGGCTCCTACAATGAGCAGTTCTTC. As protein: CASSALAGSYNEQFF.